This entry is about one T cell receptor (beta chain). An equimolar mix of two oligonucleotides served as the beta constant-region primer for TRBC1 and TRBC2. Nested alpha and beta constant-region primers with the SP2 primer drove four PCR rounds on ligated cDNA. From the UMI-ligation and nested PCR reads, TCRdb called clonotypes with MiXCR, one entry per CDR3 protein. The repertoire holds roughly 130,000 distinct CDR3 sequences, with roughly 36% as singletons. The data were obtained in a study of naive and memory T cell subsets. The CDR3 is 16 residues long. V dropped 1 base and J dropped 1 base, with 13 bases sitting between them. Looked up from germline, CDR1 is SGHDN and CDR2 is FVKESK.

The TCR comes from a human donor in good health. The chain couples TRBV14 to TRBJ2-5, with D possibly being TRBD2 (6 bases). The specimen was central memory CD4+ T cells from blood. Here the CDR3 reads CASSQVYFSGQETQYF. The CDR3 DNA reads TGTGCCAGCAGCCAAGTCTACTTTAGCGGCCAAGAGACCCAGTACTTC.